Following are 29 T cell receptor beta chains from one sample sequenced in a study of CD8+ T cells in alopecia areata. Reverse transcribed after extraction, RNA yielded cDNA as the sequencing template. Sequencing used immunoSEQ multiplex PCR; TCRdb keeps in-frame clones, though not all of them. The table shows about 210,000 clones, with 64% occurring only once. The sample's treatment: oral pan-JAK inhibitor, 5-10 mg twice daily. The sequenced sample was CD4+ T cells sorted from blood, obtained at week 4, from a patient treated with tofacitinib. All receptors come from a human donor with alopecia areata.

In its sample, this clone was seen a few times. Additional DNA sequences in this sample encode the identical CDR3. The chain is built from TRBV7-6 and TRBJ1-6; the D is unclear. Trimming cost V 5 bases and J 6 bases, with 5 bases left between them. The CDR3 runs 12 residues. The germline gives CDR1 SGHVS, CDR2 FNYEAQ. The DNA for the CDR3 is TGTGCCAGCAGCCTACCTAATTCACCCCTCCACTTT. Translation gives CASSLPNSPLHF.

The chain recombines TRBV5-1 with TRBJ2-5, with 8 bases aligning to TRBD1. The germline CDR1 and CDR2 sequences are SGHRS and YFSETQ. The CDR3 totals 13 residues. With 6 bases clipped from V and 11 bases from J, the junction kept 12 bases outside the gene matches. The CDR3 nucleotides are TGCGCCAGCACCGACTCCCAGGGGGCCATACAGTACTTC. It yields the protein CASTDSQGAIQYF.

This chain joins TRBV2 and TRBJ2-7; D might be TRBD1 or TRBD2, each matching 6 bases. CDR1 and CDR2 (germline): SNHLY, FYNNEI. This CDR3 is 14 amino acids long. The germline V and J ends were trimmed by 7 bases and 4 bases, with 17 bases remaining between them. The CDR3 reads CASTQTWGAYEQYF. In DNA, the CDR3 is TGTGCCAGCACGCAAACCTGGGGGGCGTACGAGCAGTACTTC.

This sequence joins TRBV7-2 and TRBJ2-3, with 8 bases that match TRBD2. This CDR3 has 15 amino acids. The V and J ends lost 5 bases and 5 bases, in that order; junction bases with no gene match: 9. From germline, CDR1 is SGHTA and CDR2 FQGNSA. The CDR3 spells CASSPRYSGEDTQYF. The CDR3 nucleotides read TGTGCCAGCAGCCCCCGGTATAGCGGGGAAGATACGCAGTATTTT.

V is TRBV7-2 and J is TRBJ2-5; 8 nucleotides agree with TRBD2. This CDR3 comprises 15 residues. Germline values: CDR1 SGHTA, CDR2 FQGNSA. V trimming: 5 bases; J trimming: 6 bases; junction bases outside the gene matches: 11. CDR3 DNA sequence: TGTGCCAGCAGCCAGGCGGGGGGCTGGGGAAAGACCCAGTACTTC. Its translation is CASSQAGGWGKTQYF.

The chain uses TRBV4-2 and TRBJ2-1, with 11 bases matching TRBD2. The V gene end was trimmed by 0 bases and the J gene end by 2 bases; junction bases not matched to a gene: 9. The germline CDR1 and CDR2 sequences are LGHNA and YNFKEQ. The CDR3 extends over 19 amino acids. DNA for the CDR3: TGTGCCAGCAGCCAAGAAGGGACTAGCGGAATGGGCACCTACAATGAGCAGTTCTTC. This translates into CASSQEGTSGMGTYNEQFF.

This clone was observed a few times. Compared with germline, one end of the junction differs, possibly owing to a read error. V and J are TRBV4-3 and TRBJ1-5, with TRBD1 matching over 10 bases. The CDR3 loop spans 15 amino acids. Germline V lookup: CDR1 LGHNA, CDR2 YSLEER. CDR3 sequence reads: CASSPKTGGNQPQHF. DNA for the CDR3: TGCGCCAGCAGCCCCAAGACAGGGGGCAACCAGCCCCAGCATTTT.

The chain recombines TRBV10-3 with TRBJ2-5, with TRBD2 as a possible D gene (6 bases). The CDR3 consists of 15 residues. Germline lookup yields CDR1 ENHRY and CDR2 SYGVKD. The V end was cut by 0 bases, the J end by 5 bases, with 13 bases between. The CDR3 DNA follows: TGTGCCATCAGTGAGTCGATAGCGGCGACGGAGACCCAGTACTTC. It codes for CAISESIAATETQYF.

This clone showed up just a few times. The V gene is TRBV2, the J gene TRBJ1-6; D is ambiguous. Germline V gives CDR1 SNHLY, CDR2 FYNNEI. CDR3 size: 15 residues. V was shortened by 6 bases and J by 7 bases, with 16 bases between the two germline ends. Written as DNA, the CDR3 is TGTGCCAGCAGAGCCGGGTCGGAACGAAATTCACCCCTCCACTTT. As protein: CASRAGSERNSPLHF.

The chain uses TRBV30 and TRBJ2-5; no firm D call. The CDR3 is made up of 13 amino acids. V was pared by 3 bases and J by 1 base, with 9 bases between. Germline V gives CDR1 GTSNPN, CDR2 SVGIG (reference sequence). CDR3 coding DNA: TGTGCCTGGAGCAAGGGTTTCCAAGAGACCCAGTACTTC. Translated: CAWSKGFQETQYF.

The chain uses TRBV18 and TRBJ1-2; D is unclear. CDR3 size: 12 residues. V lost 1 base and J lost 6, with 6 bases in between. Germline-derived CDR1 and CDR2 are KGHSH and LQKENI. The CDR3 region is CASSPQSDGYTF. CDR3 DNA: TGTGCCAGCTCACCACAGTCGGATGGCTACACCTTC.

This chain uses TRBV5-6 with TRBJ2-5; D call uncertain. The CDR3 is made up of 15 amino acids. The germline V gene encodes CDR1 SGHDT and CDR2 YYEEEE. Deletions cut 3 bases from V and 5 bases from J, with 17 bases between. CDR3 nucleotides: TGTGCCAGCAGCTCACCCTCCACAATGGGCGAGACCCAGTACTTC. Translation gives CASSSPSTMGETQYF.

The CDR3 coding sequence is TGTGCCAGCAGAGGTGGGGGGCTGGAAGAGACCCAGTACTTC. Amino acids: CASRGGGLEETQYF. This chain uses TRBV5-4 with TRBJ2-5; D might be TRBD1 or TRBD2, each matching 6 bases. This CDR3 has 14 amino acids. V was trimmed by 5 bases and J by 3 bases, leaving 14 bases between them. The V gene's germline CDR1 is SGHNT and CDR2 YYREEE (reference sequence).

This chain uses TRBV11-1 with TRBJ2-6; D ambiguous. Trimming took off 3 bases at V and 2 bases at J, with 5 bases between the two ends. The CDR3 consists of 14 residues. Germline lookup yields CDR1 SGHAT and CDR2 FQDESV (reference sequence). The chain's CDR3 is CASSFSPGANVLTF. Written as DNA, the CDR3 is TGTGCCAGCAGCTTCAGTCCTGGGGCCAACGTCCTGACTTTC.

This chain links TRBV20-1 with TRBJ1-6; D remains ambiguous. V dropped 5 bases and J dropped 5 bases, with 4 bases sitting between them. The CDR3 covers 11 residues. In germline, CDR1 is DFQATT, CDR2 SNEGSKA (reference sequence). This CDR3 reads CSASHNSPLHF. CDR3 coding DNA: TGCAGTGCTTCCCATAATTCACCCCTCCACTTT.

This sequence joins TRBV30 and TRBJ1-4, with 8 bases lining up with TRBD1. With 1 base clipped from V and 4 bases from J, the junction kept 5 bases outside the gene matches. CDR3 length equals 15 residues. The germline V gene has CDR1 GTSNPN and CDR2 SVGIG (reference sequence). Written as DNA, the CDR3 is TGTGCCTGGAGTGGATACAGGGGGAGTAATGAAAAACTGTTTTTT. This translates into CAWSGYRGSNEKLFF.

The chain has TRBV4-3 and TRBJ1-3; 7 nucleotides agree with TRBD1. CDR1 and CDR2 (germline): LGHNA, YSLEER. V shed 3 bases and J 0 bases; nucleotides not matched to a gene: 5. The CDR3 covers 16 residues. CDR3 nucleotides: TGCGCCAGCAGCCATGTGGGACAGCACTCTGGAAACACCATATATTTT. It translates to CASSHVGQHSGNTIYF.

This clone occurred a few times. This chain connects TRBV29-1 to TRBJ1-2, with TRBD1 matching 7 bases. V gave up 1 base and J gave up 4 bases; unmatched junction bases: 0. CDR3 length: 12 amino acids. Germline V gene lookup returns CDR1 SQVTM and CDR2 ANQGSEA. CDR3 protein: CSVEGQGYGYTF. The CDR3 DNA sequence: TGCAGCGTTGAAGGACAGGGCTATGGCTACACCTTC.

V is TRBV25-1 and J is TRBJ2-7; 9 positions match TRBD1. CDR3 length equals 14 residues. CDR1 is MGHDK, CDR2 SYGVNS, per germline. Trimming removed 5 bases from V and 2 bases from J; junction bases left unmatched: 4. The CDR3 here is CASSPRQGAYEQYF. DNA for the CDR3: TGTGCCAGCAGTCCCCGACAGGGGGCCTACGAGCAGTACTTC.

The CDR3 DNA reads TGTGCCTGGAGTACAGGAGGTCTCCGTTGCACCTTC. Residues: CAWSTGGLRCTF. The chain is built from TRBV30 and TRBJ1-2; D is perhaps TRBD1 (5 bases). The V end was cut by 2 bases, the J end by 13 bases, with 17 bases between. In germline, CDR1 is GTSNPN, CDR2 SVGIG (reference sequence). The CDR3 has 12 amino acids.

The V call is TRBV15, the J call TRBJ2-5; D unresolved. Trimming shortened V by 0 bases and J by 7 bases, and 15 bases separated the two germline ends. The CDR3 length is 15 residues. Germline-derived CDR1 and CDR2 are LNHNV and YYDKDF (reference sequence). For the CDR3, the DNA is TGTGCCACCAGCAGAGATTATGCCACAGACGGGACCCAGTACTTC. Translated, it gives CATSRDYATDGTQYF.

This clone was detected only once. V usage is TRBV12-5 and J usage is TRBJ2-3, with 10 bases matching TRBD2. CDR3 size: 14 residues. J lost 4 bases, V lost 4 bases, and 2 bases had no gene match. Germline-derived CDR1 and CDR2 are LGHNT and FRNRAP. CDR3 in DNA: TGTGCTAGTGGTTCTGGGACTAGCGCAGATACGCAGTATTTT. Protein product: CASGSGTSADTQYF.

This rearrangement joins TRBV6-1 to TRBJ1-2; 7 nucleotides match TRBD1. The V and J ends lost 4 bases and 5 bases, in that order; junction bases with no gene match: 7. The CDR3 contains 14 residues. Germline V gene data show CDR1 as MNHNS and CDR2 as SASEGT. The CDR3 is CASSATGDGYGYTF. For the CDR3, the DNA is TGTGCCAGCAGTGCCACAGGGGATGGGTATGGCTACACCTTC.

CDR3 nucleotides: TGCAGCCTCGACTTTAGCGGGGGGGCCGATGAGCAGTTCTTC. Its translation: CSLDFSGGADEQFF. V usage is TRBV29-1 and J usage is TRBJ2-1; 11 bases match TRBD2. CDR1 is SQVTM, CDR2 ANQGSEA, per germline. With V trimmed by 8 bases and J by 8 bases, 11 bases remained unmatched. This CDR3 is 14 amino acids long.

The genes are TRBV4-3 and TRBJ1-3; 9 bases agree with TRBD1. CDR1 is LGHNA and CDR2 is YSLEER in the germline V gene. V shed 4 bases and J 0 bases; nucleotides not matched to a gene: 1. The CDR3 is 15 amino acids. As DNA, the CDR3 is TGCGCCAGCAGCCGGACAGGGGACTCTGGAAACACCATATATTTT. This gives the protein CASSRTGDSGNTIYF.

V usage is TRBV4-2 and J usage is TRBJ2-3, with 15 bases that match TRBD2. This CDR3 has 17 residues. V trimming: 1 base; J trimming: 6 bases; junction bases outside the gene matches: 5. Germline lookup yields CDR1 LGHNA and CDR2 YNFKEQ. In nucleotides, the CDR3 is TGTGCCAGCAGCCAAGTCAACGGACTAGCGGGGGGGGATACGCAGTATTTT. Translation: CASSQVNGLAGGDTQYF.

This clone was recorded a few times. The junction shows a germline mismatch at one end, possibly a read error. The V and J genes are TRBV7-7 and TRBJ2-5; TRBD2 is a possible D gene (6 bases). The CDR3 totals 13 residues. Looked up from germline, CDR1 is SSHAT and CDR2 is FNYEAQ (reference sequence). CDR3 nucleotides: TGTGCTAGCAGCCCTAGCGCCGGCGGGACCCAGTACTTC. As protein: CASSPSAGGTQYF.

The chain is built from TRBV7-2 and TRBJ1-2; D possibly corresponds to TRBD1 (5 bases). The V end lost 5 bases, the J end lost 3 bases, and 10 bases lay between the germline ends. The CDR3 spans 13 residues. Per germline, CDR1 SGHTA and CDR2 FQGNSA. The CDR3 nucleotides are TGTGCCAGCAGCCTGACAGAACACTATGGCTACACCTTC. Amino acids: CASSLTEHYGYTF.

The chain is built from TRBV25-1 and TRBJ1-1; 8 positions agree with TRBD1. Per the germline V gene, CDR1 is MGHDK and CDR2 is SYGVNS. The CDR3 has 14 residues. V lost 5 bases and J lost 4; bases outside the gene matches: 6. In DNA, the CDR3 is TGTGCCAGCAGTCCTTGGACAGGGACCACTGAAGCTTTCTTT. This sequence encodes CASSPWTGTTEAFF.